These T cell receptor beta chains were read from a single sample in a study of T cell repertoires in cytomegalovirus infection. MiXCR, applied by TCRdb to the reads, yields one record per CDR3 protein. The sample lists roughly 500,000 distinct CDR3 sequences; approximately 15% were seen once. The source material was CD8+ T cells from PBMCs. The receptors were gathered from a human donor in good health (CMV status not recorded). Some clones in this sample may be carry-over from other donors' samples. Both conserved end residues are trimmed from each CDR3.

j_gene	v_gene	CDR3aa
TRBJ2-3	TRBV20-1	SATNVGSGFTDTQY
TRBJ1-1	TRBV7-8	ASSPKGGGNTEAF
TRBJ2-1	TRBV4-1	ASSQETGYDNEQF
TRBJ2-1	TRBV19	ASSIALAVYNEQF
TRBJ2-3	TRBV11-2	ASSRTSGGRTQY
TRBJ2-7	TRBV6-6	ASRWDRDSYEQY
TRBJ1-1	TRBV7-8	ASSPKETVYTEAF
TRBJ2-7	TRBV6-1	ASSWGLAPYEQY
TRBJ1-1	TRBV27	ASSLRQGYTEAF
TRBJ1-2	TRBV7-9	ASSDPKSGPNYGYT
TRBJ1-2	TRBV4-2	ASSQDLRANYGYT
TRBJ1-2	TRBV12-3/TRBV12-4	ASSSARTPKEDGYT
TRBJ2-5	TRBV11-2	ASSLGRGPRTQY
TRBJ1-2	TRBV12-3/TRBV12-4	ASSYQAGANYGYT
TRBJ2-7	TRBV19	ASSIGWTISYEQY
TRBJ2-5	TRBV9	ASSISGTGGETQY
TRBJ2-3	TRBV5-6	ASSLRERGGFTDTQY
TRBJ1-2	TRBV5-3	ARSLAGDNNGYT
TRBJ2-6	TRBV7-2	ASSSTLAYSGANVLT
TRBJ1-3	TRBV7-8	ASSRPRTGPALSSGNTIY
TRBJ2-2	TRBV24-1	ATEGEPNTGELF
TRBJ1-1	TRBV5-6	ASGDGQAIEAF
TRBJ2-3	TRBV9	ASNVAGGDTQY
TRBJ2-5	TRBV4-1	ASSQDHTSGVQETQY
TRBJ2-1	TRBV29-1	SVDPGLASQRGTYNEQF
TRBJ1-1	TRBV5-1	ASSLTGGHAEAF
TRBJ1-2	TRBV7-6	ASSQKAGNAIYGYT
TRBJ2-2	TRBV11-2	ASSLDLGTANTGELF
TRBJ2-7	TRBV10-2	ASTGPAGGSEQY
TRBJ2-7	TRBV5-1	ASSGEGGTYEQY
TRBJ2-7	TRBV6-5	ASSPGRATYEQY
TRBJ2-7	TRBV10-3	AISDPDREGPEQY
TRBJ2-7	TRBV12-3/TRBV12-4	ASMRRGSREQY
TRBJ1-2	TRBV30	AWSGGLNGYT
TRBJ1-1	TRBV27	ASRLRGLGGTEAF